These T cell receptor beta chains were read from a single sample in a study of blood T cell repertoires in COVID-19. Repertoires were generated with immunoSEQ multiplex PCR, while TCRdb's copy carries only in-frame clones and drops some. Counted here are fewer than 400,000 clones, 85% to 90% occurring once; the ten biggest clones make up 2.5% to 3.5%. The material sequenced was peripheral blood. These receptors were collected from a woman younger than 45 with COVID-19, enrolled during active disease. Each CDR3 is given with its conserved first and last residue. The D gene is left open where the match is weak. Not all rows give a size; the values are once, few, many and, for expanded clones, a class.

v_call: TRBV12-3/TRBV12-4
clone_size: few
d_call: .
j_call: TRBJ2-7
cdr3_nt: TGTGCCAGCAGCCAAAAACAGCTCGAGCAGTACTTC
cdr3_aa: CASSQKQLEQYF

v_call: TRBV11-2
clone_size: .
d_call: TRBD2
j_call: TRBJ2-7
cdr3_nt: TGTGCCAGCAGCACGACTAGCGGGAGTTACGAGCAGTACTTC
cdr3_aa: CASSTTSGSYEQYF

v_call: TRBV3-1/TRBV3-2
clone_size: .
d_call: .
j_call: TRBJ1-6
cdr3_nt: TGTGCCAGCAGCCAAGTAGGAGGTTCACCCCTCCACTTT
cdr3_aa: CASSQVGGSPLHF

v_call: TRBV9
clone_size: .
d_call: .
j_call: TRBJ2-5
cdr3_nt: TGTGCCAGCAGCGTAGCTACGCGGGAGACCCAGTACTTC
cdr3_aa: CASSVATRETQYF

v_call: TRBV5-1
clone_size: few
d_call: .
j_call: TRBJ1-2
cdr3_nt: TGCGCCAGCAGCTTGGGCGACTATGGCTACACCTTC
cdr3_aa: CASSLGDYGYTF

v_call: TRBV29-1
clone_size: .
d_call: .
j_call: TRBJ1-1
cdr3_nt: TGCAGCGTTGAACGGGCAGGGCTGAACACTGAAGCTTTCTTT
cdr3_aa: CSVERAGLNTEAFF

v_call: TRBV11-3
clone_size: .
d_call: .
j_call: TRBJ2-1
cdr3_nt: TGTGCCAGCAGTCCAGGGGTATATCGGCCCCGCAATGAGCAGTTCTTC
cdr3_aa: CASSPGVYRPRNEQFF

v_call: TRBV3-1/TRBV3-2
clone_size: .
d_call: TRBD2
j_call: TRBJ2-3
cdr3_nt: TGTGCCAGCAGCCAAGGGGGACTAGCGGGCACAGATACGCAGTATTTT
cdr3_aa: CASSQGGLAGTDTQYF

v_call: TRBV19
clone_size: .
d_call: TRBD1
j_call: TRBJ1-2
cdr3_nt: TGTGCCAGTAGTATCCCTGGACAGGGGAACTATGGCTACACCTTC
cdr3_aa: CASSIPGQGNYGYTF

v_call: TRBV24-1
clone_size: .
d_call: TRBD1
j_call: TRBJ2-2
cdr3_nt: TGTGCCACCAGGGGACAGGGAGGTACCGGGGAGCTGTTTTTT
cdr3_aa: CATRGQGGTGELFF

v_call: TRBV6-5
clone_size: .
d_call: TRBD1
j_call: TRBJ2-3
cdr3_nt: TGTGCCAGCAGCGGTACAGGGGACGATACGCAGTATTTT
cdr3_aa: CASSGTGDDTQYF

v_call: TRBV18
clone_size: few
d_call: TRBD1
j_call: TRBJ1-4
cdr3_nt: TGTGCCAGCTCACCACAGGGGGCTGCTAATGAAAAACTGTTTTTT
cdr3_aa: CASSPQGAANEKLFF

v_call: TRBV28
clone_size: .
d_call: TRBD1
j_call: TRBJ2-7
cdr3_nt: TGTGCCAGCAGGGACAGGGGGTACGAGCAGTACTTC
cdr3_aa: CASRDRGYEQYF

v_call: TRBV9
clone_size: .
d_call: .
j_call: TRBJ2-7
cdr3_nt: TGTGCCAGCAGCGTAGACACGATAACTACCTACGAGCAGTACTTC
cdr3_aa: CASSVDTITTYEQYF

v_call: TRBV7-9
clone_size: .
d_call: TRBD1
j_call: TRBJ2-7
cdr3_nt: TGTGCCAGCAGCTTTGGGACAGATTCCTACGAGCAGTACTTC
cdr3_aa: CASSFGTDSYEQYF

v_call: TRBV10-3
clone_size: .
d_call: TRBD1
j_call: TRBJ1-2
cdr3_nt: TGTGCCATCAGTGAGTCGGTAACAGGGGGCGCAGGCTACACCTTC
cdr3_aa: CAISESVTGGAGYTF

v_call: TRBV28
clone_size: .
d_call: .
j_call: TRBJ1-2
cdr3_nt: TGTGCCAGCAGTGCCCCCCAGGGGACCTATGGCTACACCTTC
cdr3_aa: CASSAPQGTYGYTF

v_call: TRBV3-1/TRBV3-2
clone_size: .
d_call: TRBD1
j_call: TRBJ1-2
cdr3_nt: TGTGCCAGCAGCCAAGGGAACAGGGGGGACTATGGCTACACCTTC
cdr3_aa: CASSQGNRGDYGYTF

v_call: TRBV6-5
clone_size: .
d_call: TRBD2
j_call: TRBJ2-5
cdr3_nt: TGTGCCAGCAGTTACTCGGGTAGCGGGGGGGAGACCCAGTACTTC
cdr3_aa: CASSYSGSGGETQYF

v_call: TRBV10-1
clone_size: once
d_call: TRBD1
j_call: TRBJ1-1
cdr3_nt: TGCGCCAGCAGCGATGGGACAGGGGCGAACACTGAAGCTTTCTTT
cdr3_aa: CASSDGTGANTEAFF

v_call: TRBV5-6
clone_size: .
d_call: TRBD2
j_call: TRBJ2-2
cdr3_nt: TGTGCCAGCAGCCAGACTAGCCCGAACACCGGGGAGCTGTTTTTT
cdr3_aa: CASSQTSPNTGELFF

v_call: TRBV24-1
clone_size: .
d_call: .
j_call: TRBJ2-5
cdr3_nt: TGTGCCACCAGTGATTCACTGGCGAGGGAGACCCAGTACTTC
cdr3_aa: CATSDSLARETQYF

v_call: TRBV28
clone_size: .
d_call: .
j_call: TRBJ1-1
cdr3_nt: TGTGCCAGCAGCTTACAGGGAGGAACGAATATAGCTTTCTTT
cdr3_aa: CASSLQGGTNIAFF

v_call: TRBV4-2
clone_size: .
d_call: TRBD2
j_call: TRBJ2-5
cdr3_nt: TGTGCCAGCAGCCAGACTAGCTCCCAAGAGACCCAGTACTTC
cdr3_aa: CASSQTSSQETQYF

v_call: TRBV7-9
clone_size: .
d_call: .
j_call: TRBJ1-6
cdr3_nt: TGTGCCAGCAGCTTAGGAGGACCCCTCCACTTT
cdr3_aa: CASSLGGPLHF

v_call: TRBV30
clone_size: .
d_call: .
j_call: TRBJ2-1
cdr3_nt: TGTGCCTGGACCAGGGACTCATACAATGAGCAGTTCTTC
cdr3_aa: CAWTRDSYNEQFF

v_call: TRBV19
clone_size: .
d_call: TRBD1
j_call: TRBJ1-3
cdr3_nt: TGTGCCAGTAGTATGCGGGACAGTACTGGAAACACCATATATTTT
cdr3_aa: CASSMRDSTGNTIYF